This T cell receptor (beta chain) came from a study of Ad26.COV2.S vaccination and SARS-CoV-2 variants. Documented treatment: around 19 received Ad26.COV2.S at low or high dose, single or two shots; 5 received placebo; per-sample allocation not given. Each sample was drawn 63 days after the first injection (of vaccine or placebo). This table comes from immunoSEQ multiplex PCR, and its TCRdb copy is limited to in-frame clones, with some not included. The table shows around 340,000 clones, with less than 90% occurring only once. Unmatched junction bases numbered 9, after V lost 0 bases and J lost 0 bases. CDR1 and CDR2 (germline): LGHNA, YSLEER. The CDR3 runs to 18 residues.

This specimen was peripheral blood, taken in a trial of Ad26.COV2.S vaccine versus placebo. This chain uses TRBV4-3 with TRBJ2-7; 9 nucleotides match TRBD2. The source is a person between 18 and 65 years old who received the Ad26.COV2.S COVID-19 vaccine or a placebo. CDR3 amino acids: CASSQDRSLGLASYEQYF. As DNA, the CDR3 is TGCGCCAGCAGCCAAGATCGGTCTTTGGGACTAGCCTCCTACGAGCAGTACTTC.